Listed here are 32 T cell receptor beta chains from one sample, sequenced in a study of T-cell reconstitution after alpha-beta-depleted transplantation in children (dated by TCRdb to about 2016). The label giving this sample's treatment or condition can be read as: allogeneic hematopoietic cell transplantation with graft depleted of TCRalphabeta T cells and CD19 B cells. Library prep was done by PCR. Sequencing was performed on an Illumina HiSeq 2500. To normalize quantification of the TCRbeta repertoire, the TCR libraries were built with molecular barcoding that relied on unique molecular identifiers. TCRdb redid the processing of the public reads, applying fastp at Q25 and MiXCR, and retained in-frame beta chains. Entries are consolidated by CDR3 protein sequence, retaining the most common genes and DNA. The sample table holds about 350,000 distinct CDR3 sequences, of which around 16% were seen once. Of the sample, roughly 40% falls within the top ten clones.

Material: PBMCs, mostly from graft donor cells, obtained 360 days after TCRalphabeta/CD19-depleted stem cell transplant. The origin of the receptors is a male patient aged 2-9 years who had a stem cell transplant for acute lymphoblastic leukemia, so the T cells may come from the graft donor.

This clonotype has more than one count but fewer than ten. The CDR3 DNA sequence: TGCAGTGCTAGGGACGCCGGGACTAGCGTTTACAATGAGCAGTTCTTC. Protein: CSARDAGTSVYNEQFF. This chain uses TRBV20-1 with TRBJ2-1, with 10 bases matching TRBD2. Trimming removed 3 bases from V and 4 bases from J; junction bases left unmatched: 9. Germline V gene data show CDR1 as DFQATT and CDR2 as SNEGSKA (reference sequence). The CDR3 length is 16 residues.

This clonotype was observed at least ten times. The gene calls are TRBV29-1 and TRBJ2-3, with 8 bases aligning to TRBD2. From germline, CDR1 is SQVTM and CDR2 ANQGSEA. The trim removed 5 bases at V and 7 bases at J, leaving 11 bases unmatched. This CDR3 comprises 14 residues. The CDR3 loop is CSVSPGLVAHTQYF. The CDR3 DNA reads TGCAGCGTTTCGCCGGGACTAGTCGCTCATACGCAGTATTTT.

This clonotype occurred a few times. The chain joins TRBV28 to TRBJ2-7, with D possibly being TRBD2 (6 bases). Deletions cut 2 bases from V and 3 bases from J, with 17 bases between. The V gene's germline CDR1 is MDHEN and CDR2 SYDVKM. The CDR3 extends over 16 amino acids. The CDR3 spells CASSLAGQAGRYEQYF. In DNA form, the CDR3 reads TGTGCCAGCAGTTTAGCGGGGCAGGCGGGGCGCTACGAGCAGTACTTC.

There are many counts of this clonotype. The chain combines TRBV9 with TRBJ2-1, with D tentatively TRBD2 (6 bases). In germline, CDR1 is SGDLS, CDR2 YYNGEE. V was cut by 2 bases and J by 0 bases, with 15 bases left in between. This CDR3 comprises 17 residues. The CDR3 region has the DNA TGTGCCAGCAGCGTCTCGCTAGCGACTAGCTCCTACAATGAGCAGTTCTTC. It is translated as CASSVSLATSSYNEQFF. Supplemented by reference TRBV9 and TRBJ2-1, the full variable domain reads DSGVTQTPKHLITATGQRVTLRCSPRSGDLSVYWYQQSLDQGLQFLIQYYNGEERAKGNILERFSAQQFPDLHSELNLSSLELGDSALYFCASSVSLATSSYNEQFFGPGTRLTVL.

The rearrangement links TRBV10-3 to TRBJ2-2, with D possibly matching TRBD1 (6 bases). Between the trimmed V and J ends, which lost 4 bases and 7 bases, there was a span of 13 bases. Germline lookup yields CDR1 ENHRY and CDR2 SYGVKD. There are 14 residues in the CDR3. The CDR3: CAISVEDRGGELFF. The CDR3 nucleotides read TGTGCCATCAGTGTGGAGGACAGAGGCGGGGAGCTGTTTTTT.

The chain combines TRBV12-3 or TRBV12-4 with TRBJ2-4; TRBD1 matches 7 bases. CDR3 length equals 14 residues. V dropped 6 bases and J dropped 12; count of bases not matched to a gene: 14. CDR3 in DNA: TGTGCCAGCAGCCCCCCCGGAACAGGGGTTGCTCAGTACTTC. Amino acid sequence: CASSPPGTGVAQYF.

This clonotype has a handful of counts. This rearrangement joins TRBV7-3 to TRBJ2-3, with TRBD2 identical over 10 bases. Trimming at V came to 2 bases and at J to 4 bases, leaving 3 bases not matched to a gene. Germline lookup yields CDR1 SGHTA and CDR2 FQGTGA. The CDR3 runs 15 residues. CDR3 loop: CASSLLAGASDTQYF. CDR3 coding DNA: TGTGCCAGCAGCTTACTAGCGGGAGCCTCAGATACGCAGTATTTT.

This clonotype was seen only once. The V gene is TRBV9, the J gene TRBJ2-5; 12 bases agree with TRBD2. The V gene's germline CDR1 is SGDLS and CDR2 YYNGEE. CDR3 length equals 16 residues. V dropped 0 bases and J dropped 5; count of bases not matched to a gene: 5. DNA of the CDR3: TGTGCCAGCAGCGTAGGACTAGCGGGAGACGGGGAGACCCAGTACTTC. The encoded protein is CASSVGLAGDGETQYF.

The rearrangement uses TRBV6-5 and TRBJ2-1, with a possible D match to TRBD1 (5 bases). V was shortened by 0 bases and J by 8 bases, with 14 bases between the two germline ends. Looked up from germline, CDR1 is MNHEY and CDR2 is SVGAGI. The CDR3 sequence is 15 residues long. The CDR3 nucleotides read TGTGCCAGCAGTTACTCGCAGGGTTGGGGTTATGAGCAGTTCTTC. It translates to CASSYSQGWGYEQFF.

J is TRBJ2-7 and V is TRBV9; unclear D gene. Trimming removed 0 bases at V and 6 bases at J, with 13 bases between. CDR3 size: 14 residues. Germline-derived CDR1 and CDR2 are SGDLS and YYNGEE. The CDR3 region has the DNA TGTGCCAGCAGCGTAGGCAGGTCCCCATCCGAGCAGTACTTC. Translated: CASSVGRSPSEQYF.

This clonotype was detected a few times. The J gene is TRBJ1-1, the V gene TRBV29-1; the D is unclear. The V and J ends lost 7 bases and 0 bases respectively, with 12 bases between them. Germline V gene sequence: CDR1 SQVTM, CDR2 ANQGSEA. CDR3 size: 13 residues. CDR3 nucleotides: TGCAGCGCCCTGGGGAGTCTGAACACTGAAGCTTTCTTT. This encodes CSALGSLNTEAFF.

This CDR3 reads CASSKRPGGPRDTGELFF. The CDR3 DNA sequence: TGTGCCAGCAGCAAAAGGCCGGGAGGGCCAAGAGACACCGGGGAGCTGTTTTTT. V is TRBV21-1 and J is TRBJ2-2; TRBD2, the table's D call, was not compared with the DNA. TRBV21-1 is a pseudogene segment. This CDR3 is built from 18 residues.

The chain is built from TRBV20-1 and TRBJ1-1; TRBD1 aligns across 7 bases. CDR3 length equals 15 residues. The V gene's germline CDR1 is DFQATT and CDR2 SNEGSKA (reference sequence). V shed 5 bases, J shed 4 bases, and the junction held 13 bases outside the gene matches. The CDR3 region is CSAGTAGGYVTEAFF. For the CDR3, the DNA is TGCAGTGCTGGGACAGCCGGAGGATATGTCACTGAAGCTTTCTTT.

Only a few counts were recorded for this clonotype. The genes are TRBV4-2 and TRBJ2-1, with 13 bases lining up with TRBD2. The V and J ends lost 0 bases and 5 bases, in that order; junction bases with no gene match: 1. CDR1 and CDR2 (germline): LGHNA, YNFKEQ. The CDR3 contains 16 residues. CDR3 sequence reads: CASSQEGLAGNNEQFF. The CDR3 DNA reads TGTGCCAGCAGCCAAGAGGGACTAGCGGGAAACAATGAGCAGTTCTTC.

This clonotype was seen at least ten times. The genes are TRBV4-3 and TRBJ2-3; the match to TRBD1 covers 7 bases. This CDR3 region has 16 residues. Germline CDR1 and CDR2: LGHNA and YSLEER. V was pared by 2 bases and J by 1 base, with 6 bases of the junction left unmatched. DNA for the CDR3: TGCGCCAGCAGCCAAAACAGGGGTTTTGGCACAGATACGCAGTATTTT. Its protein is CASSQNRGFGTDTQYF.

The CDR3 DNA follows: TGTGCCACCAGTGAAGGTGGGGTGAACTCCTACAATGAGCAGTTCTTC. Amino acids: CATSEGGVNSYNEQFF. The rearrangement links TRBV24-1 to TRBJ2-1; D remains unclear. Germline loops: CDR1 KGHDR, CDR2 SFDVKD. CDR3 length equals 16 residues. V was pared by 4 bases and J by 0 bases, with 12 bases between.

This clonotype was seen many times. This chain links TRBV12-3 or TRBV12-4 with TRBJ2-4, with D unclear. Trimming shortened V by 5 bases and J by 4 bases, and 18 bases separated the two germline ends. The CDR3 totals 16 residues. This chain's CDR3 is CASSTRPVLLKNIQYF. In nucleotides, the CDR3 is TGTGCCAGCAGTACCCGCCCGGTCCTCCTTAAAAACATTCAGTACTTC.

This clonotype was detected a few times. The DNA for the CDR3 is TGCAGCGTCCTTACGACTAGCGCCCCCACAGATACGCAGTATTTT. It specifies CSVLTTSAPTDTQYF. The chain has TRBV29-1 and TRBJ2-3; 8 bases align to TRBD2. The junction had 10 bases not matched to a gene; V was cut back by 6 bases and J by 2 bases. CDR3 length: 15 amino acids. Germline CDR1 SQVTM, CDR2 ANQGSEA.

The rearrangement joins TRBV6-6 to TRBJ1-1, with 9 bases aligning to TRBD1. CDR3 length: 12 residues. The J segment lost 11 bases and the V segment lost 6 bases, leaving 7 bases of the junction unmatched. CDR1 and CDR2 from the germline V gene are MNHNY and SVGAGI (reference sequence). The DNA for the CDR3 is TGTGCCAGCAGGGGGACAGGGAAGGGGGCTTTCTTT. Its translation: CASRGTGKGAFF.

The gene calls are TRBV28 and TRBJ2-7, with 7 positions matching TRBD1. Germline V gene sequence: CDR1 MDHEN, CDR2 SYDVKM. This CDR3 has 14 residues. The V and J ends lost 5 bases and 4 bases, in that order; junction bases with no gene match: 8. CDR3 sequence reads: CASSQQGRSYEQYF. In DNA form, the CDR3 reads TGTGCCAGCAGTCAACAGGGGCGCTCATACGAGCAGTACTTC.

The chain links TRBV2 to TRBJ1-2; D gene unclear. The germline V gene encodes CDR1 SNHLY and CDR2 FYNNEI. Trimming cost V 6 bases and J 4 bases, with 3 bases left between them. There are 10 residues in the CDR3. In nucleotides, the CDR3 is TGTGCCAGCAGGGCCTATGGCTACACCTTC. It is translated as CASRAYGYTF.

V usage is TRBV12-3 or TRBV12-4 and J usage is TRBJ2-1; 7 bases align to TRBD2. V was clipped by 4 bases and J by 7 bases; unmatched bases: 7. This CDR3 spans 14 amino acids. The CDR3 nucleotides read TGTGCCAGCAGTTCGATCGGGAGGCATAATGAGCAGTTCTTC. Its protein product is CASSSIGRHNEQFF.

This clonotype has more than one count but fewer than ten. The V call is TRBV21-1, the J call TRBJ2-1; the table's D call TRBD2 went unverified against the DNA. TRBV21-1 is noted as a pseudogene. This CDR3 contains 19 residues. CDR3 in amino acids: CASSKVGGLAGPSYNEQFF. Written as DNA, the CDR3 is TGTGCCAGCAGCAAAGTAGGGGGACTAGCGGGACCGTCCTACAATGAGCAGTTCTTC.

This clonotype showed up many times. The CDR3 DNA sequence: TGTGCCAGCAGTTCCGCCGAGGTTGGAGGTCTAGATACGCAGTATTTT. Amino acids: CASSSAEVGGLDTQYF. This chain joins TRBV28 and TRBJ2-3; possibly TRBD2 for D (5 bases). CDR1 MDHEN and CDR2 SYDVKM come from the germline V gene. Trimming shortened V by 4 bases and J by 5 bases, and 19 bases separated the two germline ends. The CDR3 has 16 amino acids.

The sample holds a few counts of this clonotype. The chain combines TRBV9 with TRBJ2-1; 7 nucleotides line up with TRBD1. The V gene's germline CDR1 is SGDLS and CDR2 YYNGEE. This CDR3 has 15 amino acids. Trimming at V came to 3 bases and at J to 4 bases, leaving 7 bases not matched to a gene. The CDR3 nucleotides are TGTGCCAGCAGCGCGACAGGGTGGGGGTACAATGAGCAGTTCTTC. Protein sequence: CASSATGWGYNEQFF. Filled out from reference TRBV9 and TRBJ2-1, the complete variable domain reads DSGVTQTPKHLITATGQRVTLRCSPRSGDLSVYWYQQSLDQGLQFLIQYYNGEERAKGNILERFSAQQFPDLHSELNLSSLELGDSALYFCASSATGWGYNEQFFGPGTRLTVL.

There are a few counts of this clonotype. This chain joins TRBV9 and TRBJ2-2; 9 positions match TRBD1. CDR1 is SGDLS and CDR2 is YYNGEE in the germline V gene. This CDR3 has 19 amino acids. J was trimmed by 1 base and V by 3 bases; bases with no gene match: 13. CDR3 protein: CASSGAGTGKTGNTGELFF. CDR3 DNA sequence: TGTGCCAGCAGCGGGGCCGGGACAGGGAAGACGGGGAACACCGGGGAGCTGTTTTTT. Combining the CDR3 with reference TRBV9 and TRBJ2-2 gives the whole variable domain DSGVTQTPKHLITATGQRVTLRCSPRSGDLSVYWYQQSLDQGLQFLIQYYNGEERAKGNILERFSAQQFPDLHSELNLSSLELGDSALYFCASSGAGTGKTGNTGELFFGEGSRLTVL.

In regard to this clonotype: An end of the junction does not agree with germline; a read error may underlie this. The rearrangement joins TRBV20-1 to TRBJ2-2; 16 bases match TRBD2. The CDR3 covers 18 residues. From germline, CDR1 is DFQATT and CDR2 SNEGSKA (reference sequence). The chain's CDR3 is CCARGSGTSGRGTGELFF. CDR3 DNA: TGCTGTGCTAGAGGCTCCGGGACTAGCGGGAGGGGGACCGGGGAGCTGTTTTTT.

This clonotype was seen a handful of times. CDR3 coding DNA: TGTGCCAGCAGTGATTGGGGACAGACCTCCTACGAGCAGTACTTC. It codes for CASSDWGQTSYEQYF. The chain carries TRBV6-1 and TRBJ2-7; 7 positions match TRBD1. Per the germline V gene, CDR1 is MNHNS and CDR2 is SASEGT. Trimming removed 3 bases from V and 0 bases from J; junction bases left unmatched: 5. This CDR3 has 15 residues.

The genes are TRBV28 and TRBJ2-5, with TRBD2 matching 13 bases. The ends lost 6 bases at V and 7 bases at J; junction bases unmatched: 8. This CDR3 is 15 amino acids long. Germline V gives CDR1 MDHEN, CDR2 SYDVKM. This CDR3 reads CASSGGTSGEGTQYF. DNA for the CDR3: TGTGCCAGCAGCGGAGGGACTAGCGGGGAAGGGACCCAGTACTTC.

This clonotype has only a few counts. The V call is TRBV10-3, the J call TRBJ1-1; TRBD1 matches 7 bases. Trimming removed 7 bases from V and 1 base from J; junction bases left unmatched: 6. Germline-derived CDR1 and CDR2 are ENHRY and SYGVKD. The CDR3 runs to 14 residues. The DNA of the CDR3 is TGTGCCATCAATCGACAGGGCAGGAACACTGAAGCTTTCTTT. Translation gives CAINRQGRNTEAFF.

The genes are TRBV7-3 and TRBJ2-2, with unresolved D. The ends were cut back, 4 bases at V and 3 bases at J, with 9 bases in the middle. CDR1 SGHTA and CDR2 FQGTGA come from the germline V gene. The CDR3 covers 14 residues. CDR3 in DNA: TGTGCCAGCAGCTCCTTGGGCCACACCGGGGAGCTGTTTTTT. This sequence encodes CASSSLGHTGELFF. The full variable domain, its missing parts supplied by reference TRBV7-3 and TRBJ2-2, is GAGVSQTPSNKVTEKGKYVELRCDPISGHTALYWYRQSLGQGPEFLIYFQGTGAADDSGLPNDRFFAVRPEGSVSTLKIQRTERGDSAVYLCASSSLGHTGELFFGEGSRLTVL.

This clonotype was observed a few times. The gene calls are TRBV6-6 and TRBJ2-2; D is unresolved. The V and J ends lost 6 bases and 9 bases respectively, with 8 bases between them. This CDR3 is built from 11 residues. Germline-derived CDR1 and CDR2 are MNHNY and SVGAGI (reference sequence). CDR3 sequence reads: CASRLVRELFF. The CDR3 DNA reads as TGTGCCAGCAGACTCGTAAGGGAGCTGTTTTTT.